These 31 T cell receptor beta chains were sequenced from one sample in a study of cytomegalovirus exposure and HLA in healthy donors. Amplification used 60 Vbeta primers and 13 Jbeta primers. Sequenced by immunoSEQ multiplex PCR; TCRdb stores in-frame clones only, minus some. The repertoire consists of 140,000 or so clones, with around a tenth occurring once and the leading ten covering approximately 2%. What was sequenced was PBMCs. The receptors stem from a male donor in good health and CMV-seronegative.

This sequence joins TRBV28 and TRBJ1-2, with 8 bases aligning to TRBD1. V was clipped by 0 bases and J by 4 bases; unmatched bases: 4. Germline lookup yields CDR1 MDHEN and CDR2 SYDVKM. CDR3 length equals 15 residues. The CDR3 loop is CASSLWDREIYGYTF. For the CDR3, the DNA is TGTGCCAGCAGTTTATGGGACAGGGAGATCTATGGCTACACCTTC.

The chain recombines TRBV7-8 with TRBJ2-7; weak D call: TRBD2 (6 bases). Germline values: CDR1 SGHVS, CDR2 FQNEAQ. V dropped 4 bases and J dropped 6 bases, with 10 bases sitting between them. This CDR3 is 12 amino acids long. CDR3 amino acids: CASSSRLGEQYF. The DNA of the CDR3 is TGTGCCAGCAGCTCCCGACTAGGCGAGCAGTACTTC.

This clone was detected a few times. The rearrangement joins TRBV15 to TRBJ2-7; 11 bases are a match to TRBD1. V was clipped by 5 bases and J by 6 bases; unmatched bases: 6. The length of the CDR3 is 14 residues. Germline values: CDR1 LNHNV, CDR2 YYDKDF (reference sequence). CDR3 loop: CATSLGQGAGEQYF. The DNA for the CDR3 is TGTGCCACCAGCTTAGGACAGGGGGCAGGCGAGCAGTACTTC. Variable domain in full (rest from reference TRBV15 and TRBJ2-7): DAMVIQNPRYQVTQFGKPVTLSCSQTLNHNVMYWYQQKSSQAPKLLFHYYDKDFNNEADTPDNFQSRRPNTSFCFLDIRSPGLGDTAMYLCATSLGQGAGEQYFGPGTRLTVT.

This clone has just one count. V usage is TRBV11-3 and J usage is TRBJ2-1, with TRBD2 matching over 9 bases. V shed 0 bases and J 3 bases; nucleotides not matched to a gene: 0. This CDR3 spans 15 amino acids. CDR1 is SGHNT, CDR2 YENEEA, per germline. As DNA, the CDR3 is TGTGCCAGCAGCTTAGAGCGGGAGGGCTACAATGAGCAGTTCTTC. This encodes CASSLEREGYNEQFF.

This clone has only a few counts. The gene calls are TRBV6-6 and TRBJ1-2; D not certain. Germline-derived CDR1 and CDR2 are MNHNY and SVGAGI (reference sequence). The V end was cut by 2 bases, the J end by 4 bases, with 8 bases between. This CDR3 contains 13 residues. The CDR3 sequence is CASSYAEGYGYTF. CDR3 DNA sequence: TGTGCCAGCAGTTACGCGGAGGGCTATGGCTACACCTTC.

V is TRBV5-6 and J is TRBJ2-1, with 7 nucleotides matching TRBD2. The CDR3 extends over 15 amino acids. V lost 2 bases to trimming and J lost 9 bases; unmatched junction nucleotides: 11. CDR1 is SGHDT, CDR2 YYEEEE, per germline. CDR3 coding DNA: TGTGCCAGCAGCTTTACTAGCGCCGGAGGCGGTGAGCAGTTCTTC. Its translation: CASSFTSAGGGEQFF.

This clone has just a few counts. The chain is built from TRBV5-6 and TRBJ1-1, with TRBD1 as a possible D gene (6 bases). The length of the CDR3 is 13 residues. V lost 6 bases, J lost 3 bases, and 12 bases lay in between. Germline CDR1 and CDR2: SGHDT and YYEEEE. The CDR3 here is CASTPPGDTEAFF. The CDR3, as DNA: TGTGCCAGCACCCCCCCAGGGGACACTGAAGCTTTCTTT. Based on the CDR3 plus reference TRBV5-6 and TRBJ1-1, the full variable domain is DAGVTQSPTHLIKTRGQQVTLRCSPKSGHDTVSWYQQALGQGPQFIFQYYEEEERQRGNFPDRFSGHQFPNYSSELNVNALLLGDSALYLCASTPPGDTEAFFGQGTRLTVV.

Of note for this clone: An end of the junction differs from the germline gene, which may be a read error. Other DNA sequences in the same sample also yield this CDR3. The chain employs TRBV19 and TRBJ2-2, with TRBD2 as a possible D gene (5 bases). The CDR3 has 15 amino acids. CDR1 and CDR2 (germline): LNHDA, SQIVND (reference sequence). CDR3 nucleotides: TGTGCCAGCAGTATTGATGGGAGTAGAGCCGGGGAGCTGTTTTTT. Protein sequence: CASSIDGSRAGELFF.

The count of this clone is one. V gene TRBV13 combines with J gene TRBJ2-7; possibly TRBD2 for D (6 bases). CDR1 is PRHDT and CDR2 is FYEKMQ in the germline V gene (reference sequence). This CDR3 is built from 16 residues. V was shortened by 0 bases and J by 3 bases, with 15 bases between the two germline ends. CDR3 sequence reads: CASSLGFAGRGYEQYF. In nucleotides, the CDR3 is TGTGCCAGCAGCTTAGGGTTCGCGGGACGGGGCTACGAGCAGTACTTC.

This clone has only a few counts. The V gene is TRBV4-2, the J gene TRBJ1-2; weak D call: TRBD1 (6 bases). Trimming cost V 2 bases and J 4 bases, with 11 bases left between them. Looked up from germline, CDR1 is LGHNA and CDR2 is YNFKEQ. The CDR3 has 14 residues. CDR3 sequence: CASSQLQGIYGYTF. The CDR3 DNA is TGTGCCAGCAGCCAACTGCAGGGGATCTATGGCTACACCTTC.

This clone was counted only a few times. The chain links TRBV28 to TRBJ2-3; 10 nucleotides match TRBD1. V dropped 4 bases and J dropped 4; count of bases not matched to a gene: 8. Germline CDR1 is MDHEN and CDR2 is SYDVKM. This CDR3 is built from 16 residues. CDR3 in amino acids: CASSSETGGNADTQYF. The CDR3, as DNA: TGTGCCAGCAGTTCAGAGACAGGGGGCAACGCAGATACGCAGTATTTT.

This clone occurred a few times. The chain is built from TRBV11-1 and TRBJ2-7; 7 nucleotides agree with TRBD1. V lost 1 base, J lost 6 bases, and 3 bases stayed unmatched. The length of the CDR3 is 13 residues. Germline-derived CDR1 and CDR2 are SGHAT and FQDESV (reference sequence). The CDR3 DNA sequence: TGTGCCAGCAGCTTAGACAGGGGATCCGAGCAGTACTTC. It encodes CASSLDRGSEQYF.

This clone was picked up a small number of times. The chain combines TRBV15 with TRBJ2-7, with a tentative D call TRBD2 (5 bases). Germline CDR1 reads LNHNV; CDR2 reads YYDKDF (reference sequence). The ends were cut back, 5 bases at V and 7 bases at J, with 18 bases in the middle. CDR3 length: 14 residues. In DNA form, the CDR3 reads TGTGCCACCAGCCCCCGGGAACGTTCGGGGGAGCAGTACTTC. Translating it yields CATSPRERSGEQYF.

This clone was seen only a few times. The chain carries TRBV4-2 and TRBJ2-7; 8 bases align to TRBD2. The CDR3 sequence is 15 residues long. Trimming removed 0 bases from V and 2 bases from J; junction bases left unmatched: 3. Germline V lookup: CDR1 LGHNA, CDR2 YNFKEQ. CDR3 protein: CASSQELAGTYEQYF. The CDR3 DNA reads TGTGCCAGCAGCCAAGAATTAGCGGGAACCTACGAGCAGTACTTC.

The V gene is TRBV28, the J gene TRBJ1-1; D gene ambiguous. The CDR3 is 14 amino acids. Per the germline V gene, CDR1 is MDHEN and CDR2 is SYDVKM. The V and J ends lost 6 bases and 6 bases respectively, with 17 bases between them. The CDR3 sequence: CASSPRDFRAEAFF. The CDR3 nucleotides are TGTGCCAGCAGCCCGAGGGATTTTAGGGCTGAAGCTTTCTTT.

The V and J genes are TRBV7-3 and TRBJ2-1, with a weak D call TRBD2 (5 bases). Between the trimmed V and J ends, which lost 5 bases and 9 bases, there was a span of 17 bases. The CDR3 covers 14 residues. The V gene's germline CDR1 is SGHTA and CDR2 FQGTGA. This CDR3 is CASSLGYSSGEQFF. CDR3 in DNA: TGTGCCAGCAGCCTTGGATATAGCAGCGGTGAGCAGTTCTTC.

The chain combines TRBV28 with TRBJ2-3; no clear D. Germline V CDR1 and CDR2: MDHEN, SYDVKM. Trimming took off 8 bases at V and 1 base at J, with 10 bases between the two ends. This CDR3 is 13 amino acids long. The CDR3, as DNA: TGTGCCAGCCAAACCTCAGGCACAGATACGCAGTATTTT. Protein: CASQTSGTDTQYF.

This sequence joins TRBV7-8 and TRBJ1-1, with D tentatively TRBD1 (5 bases). The V gene lost 6 bases and the J gene lost 4 bases, with 15 bases spanning the gap. This CDR3 has 14 amino acids. The germline CDR1 and CDR2 sequences are SGHVS and FQNEAQ. The CDR3 loop is CASSFRDLGTEAFF. CDR3 in DNA: TGTGCCAGCAGTTTCAGGGACTTGGGCACTGAAGCTTTCTTT.

This chain links TRBV5-8 with TRBJ1-4; D may be TRBD1 (6 bases). V shed 4 bases and J shed 5 bases, with 18 bases lying between them. This CDR3 has 16 residues. The germline V gene has CDR1 SGHTS and CDR2 YDEGEE. CDR3 sequence reads: CASSPSDSNFNEKLFF. CDR3 nucleotides: TGTGCCAGCAGCCCCTCGGACAGCAATTTCAATGAAAAACTGTTTTTT.

This clone occurred a few times. The V gene is TRBV6-4, the J gene TRBJ1-2; D might be TRBD1 (6 bases). Per the germline V gene, CDR1 is MRHNA and CDR2 is SNTAGT. The CDR3 runs 17 residues. Trimming took 7 bases from V and 4 from J, leaving 25 bases between them. The CDR3, as DNA: TGTGCCAGCACCATCCTGTTTGGGACAAATATCCTCTATGGCTACACCTTC. Encoded protein: CASTILFGTNILYGYTF.

This clone was observed a few times. The chain is built from TRBV10-3 and TRBJ2-3, with 13 bases aligning to TRBD2. Germline loops: CDR1 ENHRY, CDR2 SYGVKD. The V segment lost 9 bases and the J segment 1 base; nucleotides outside the gene matches: 1. The CDR3 totals 14 residues. CDR3 amino acids: CAIGLAGGTDTQYF. The CDR3 DNA reads as TGTGCCATAGGACTAGCGGGGGGCACAGATACGCAGTATTTT.

The chain links TRBV6-6 to TRBJ2-7; a weak D match, TRBD2 (5 bases). Germline CDR1 and CDR2: MNHNY and SVGAGI (reference sequence). The CDR3 sequence is 15 residues long. The germline V and J ends were trimmed by 8 bases and 3 bases, with 20 bases remaining between them. The CDR3 DNA follows: TGTGCCAGCTTGGGAGCGGAAAACGCCAACTACGAGCAGTACTTC. Translation gives CASLGAENANYEQYF.

The table lists this clone with a few counts. This sequence joins TRBV5-1 and TRBJ2-7, with 11 bases identical to TRBD2. The CDR3 length is 17 residues. With 0 bases clipped from V and 4 bases from J, the junction kept 9 bases outside the gene matches. Per germline, CDR1 SGHRS and CDR2 YFSETQ. Written as DNA, the CDR3 is TGCGCCAGCAGCTTGGGTCCACTAGCGGGAGATCGGTACGAGCAGTACTTC. Protein product: CASSLGPLAGDRYEQYF.

V is TRBV19 and J is TRBJ2-4; 9 nucleotides agree with TRBD1. Trimming took 5 bases from V and 0 from J; bases not matched to a gene: 11. Germline-derived CDR1 and CDR2 are LNHDA and SQIVND (reference sequence). The CDR3 extends over 18 amino acids. CDR3 bases: TGTGCCAGTAGTGCGCGGGACAGGGTCAATCTAGCCAAAAACATTCAGTACTTC. This translates into CASSARDRVNLAKNIQYF.

This clone was found a few times. The genes are TRBV4-2 and TRBJ2-1, with 9 nucleotides matching TRBD2. The germline V gene has CDR1 LGHNA and CDR2 YNFKEQ. Unmatched junction bases numbered 9, after V lost 0 bases and J lost 6 bases. This CDR3 comprises 17 residues. The CDR3 loop is CASSQDSLAGGPNEQFF. DNA for the CDR3: TGTGCCAGCAGCCAAGATTCGTTGGCGGGAGGGCCCAATGAGCAGTTCTTC.

The chain couples TRBV27 to TRBJ1-4; 9 bases are shared with TRBD1. The CDR3 spans 21 residues. Germline V gene sequence: CDR1 MNHEY, CDR2 SMNVEV (reference sequence). J was trimmed by 5 bases and V by 2 bases; bases with no gene match: 21. CDR3 sequence reads: CASSLKVADRGVIGKNEKLFF. The CDR3 nucleotides are TGTGCCAGCAGTTTAAAGGTGGCGGACAGGGGCGTAATAGGCAAAAATGAAAAACTGTTTTTT.

In regard to this clone: A read error may produce the germline difference seen at one junction end. The chain is built from TRBV4-3 and TRBJ2-2; 9 positions match TRBD1. This CDR3 has 16 residues. In germline, CDR1 is LGHNA, CDR2 YSLEER. The CDR3 DNA follows: TGCGCCAGCAGCCATGAGGACAGGGGCGAACACCGGGGAGCTGTTTTT. This encodes CASSHEDRGEHRGAVF.

The chain employs TRBV9 and TRBJ1-2; 11 nucleotides match TRBD1. The V gene end was trimmed by 3 bases and the J gene end by 2 bases; junction bases not matched to a gene: 12. The CDR3 is made up of 18 amino acids. Per the germline V gene, CDR1 is SGDLS and CDR2 is YYNGEE. The CDR3 coding sequence is TGTGCCAGCAGCGCCAACCGCGGGACAGGGGGAGCCAACTATGGCTACACCTTC. This codes for CASSANRGTGGANYGYTF.

This clone was detected a few times. The rearrangement uses TRBV19 and TRBJ2-4; D might be TRBD2 (6 bases). CDR3 length: 15 residues. Germline V CDR1 and CDR2: LNHDA, SQIVND (reference sequence). V lost 3 bases to trimming and J lost 1 base, with 10 bases between them. The CDR3 sequence is CASSMEGRAKNIQYF. The CDR3 DNA reads as TGTGCCAGTAGTATGGAGGGAAGGGCCAAAAACATTCAGTACTTC.

The rearrangement uses TRBV5-1 and TRBJ2-1, with a weak D call TRBD2 (6 bases). This CDR3 is built from 18 residues. Germline CDR1 and CDR2: SGHRS and YFSETQ. V was pared by 3 bases and J by 0 bases, with 19 bases between. Here the CDR3 reads CASSSGRVAESSYNEQFF. The CDR3 bases are TGCGCCAGCAGCTCAGGCCGGGTAGCGGAGAGCTCCTACAATGAGCAGTTCTTC.

The chain couples TRBV6-5 to TRBJ1-1; D gene ambiguous. CDR3 length: 13 amino acids. V lost 6 bases to trimming and J lost 3 bases, with 11 bases between them. Germline assignment: CDR1 MNHEY and CDR2 SVGAGI. The CDR3 DNA follows: TGTGCCAGCAGAAGTCGGCGGGACACTGAAGCTTTCTTT. Its translation is CASRSRRDTEAFF.